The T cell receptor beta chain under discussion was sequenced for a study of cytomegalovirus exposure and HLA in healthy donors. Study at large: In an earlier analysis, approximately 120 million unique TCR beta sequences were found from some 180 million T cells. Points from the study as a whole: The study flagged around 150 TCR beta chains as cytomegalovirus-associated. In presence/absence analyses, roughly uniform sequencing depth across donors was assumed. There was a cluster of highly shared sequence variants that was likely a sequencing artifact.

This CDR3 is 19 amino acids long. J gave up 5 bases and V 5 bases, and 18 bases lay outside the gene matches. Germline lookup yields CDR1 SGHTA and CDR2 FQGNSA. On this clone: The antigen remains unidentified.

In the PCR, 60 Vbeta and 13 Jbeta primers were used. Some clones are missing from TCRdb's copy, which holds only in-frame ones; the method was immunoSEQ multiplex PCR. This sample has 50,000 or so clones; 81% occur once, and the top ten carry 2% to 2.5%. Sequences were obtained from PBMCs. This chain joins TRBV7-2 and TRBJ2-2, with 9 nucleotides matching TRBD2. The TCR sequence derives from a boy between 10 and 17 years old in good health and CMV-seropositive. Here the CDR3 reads CASSLSGGTYHSSTGELFF. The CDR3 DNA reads TGTGCCAGCAGCCTTAGCGGGGGAACCTACCATTCGAGTACCGGGGAGCTGTTTTTT.